The next 8 T cell receptor delta chains were all read from a single sample in a study of gamma-delta chains in newborns, infants, children. TCRdb reapplied CATT to the reads. The table records about 8,300 delta-chain clones, roughly 1.6% of them present only once. Sequencing was done on a sample of blood. The receptors come from a child who was a newborn, infant or young child, either healthy, febrile or measles-vaccinated (not recorded which).

In this sample, this clone is medium-sized. The rearrangement links TRDV1 to TRDJ1; 13 bases agree with TRDD3. J was trimmed by 1 base and V by 2 bases; bases with no gene match: 22. Germline-derived CDR1 and CDR2 are TSWWSYY and QGS. The CDR3 has 23 amino acids. The CDR3 here is CALGEDLWFPTGGYGRGTDKLIF. CDR3 nucleotide sequence: TGTGCTCTTGGGGAAGACTTATGGTTCCCCACTGGGGGATACGGGAGGGGCACCGATAAACTCATCTTT.

By sample share, this clone is medium-sized (0.01 to 0.1%). The same CDR3 can be traced to other DNA sequences in this sample. The chain carries TRAV29/DV5 and TRDJ1, with TRDD3 identical over 9 bases. The CDR3 totals 20 residues. Per germline, CDR1 NSMFDY and CDR2 ISSIKDK. With 0 bases clipped from V and 0 bases from J, the junction kept 18 bases outside the gene matches. The CDR3 loop is CAASAFPLVTGGPYTDKLIF. For the CDR3, the DNA is TGTGCAGCAAGCGCGTTTCCACTGGTTACTGGGGGACCGTACACCGATAAACTCATCTTT. Supplemented by reference TRAV29/DV5 and TRDJ1, the full variable domain reads DQQVKQNSPSLSVQEGRISILNCDYTNSMFDYFLWYKKYPAEGPTFLISISSIKDKNEDGRFTVFLNKSAKHLSLHIVPSQPGDSAVYFCAASAFPLVTGGPYTDKLIFGKGTRVTVEP.

The chain couples TRDV1 to TRDJ1; 7 bases map to TRDD3. Germline V gene data show CDR1 as TSWWSYY and CDR2 as QGS. The V segment lost 2 bases and the J segment 0 bases; nucleotides outside the gene matches: 18. The CDR3 is made up of 20 amino acids. The CDR3 bases are TGTGCTCTTGGGGAAGATAGGCCGTTCTCTGGGGGTGGGTACACCGATAAACTCATCTTT. Its translation is CALGEDRPFSGGGYTDKLIF.

As to this clone: This DNA's translation and the protein TCRdb lists, from a much larger clone, do not match at residue 9, likely due to a read error; the protein shown is translated from the DNA. The chain is built from TRDV2 and TRDJ3; perhaps TRDD3 as D (5 bases). Trimming removed 0 bases from V and 2 bases from J, with 10 bases in between. The CDR3 has 17 residues. Germline CDR1 reads GEAIGNYY; CDR2 reads EKD. CDR3 DNA: TGTGCCTGTGACACCGTGACTGGAGCCTGGGACACCCGACAGATGTTTTTC. This translates into CACDTVTGAWDTRQMFF.

Comment on this clone: A read error likely explains why the TCRdb protein, taken from a much larger clone, differs from this DNA's translation at residue 12; the protein shown is translated from the DNA. The chain joins TRDV1 to TRDJ1, with TRDD3 matching 10 bases. CDR3 size: 20 residues. With 0 bases clipped from V and 3 bases from J, the junction kept 16 bases outside the gene matches. The germline V gene encodes CDR1 TSWWSYY and CDR2 QGS. In nucleotides, the CDR3 is TGTGCTCTTGGGGAACTCCCCTCGGGGGATACGCGCATAGGGCCCGATAAACTCATCTTT. It yields the protein CALGELPSGDTRIGPDKLIF.

This clone was seen only a few times. Translating this DNA gives a protein that differs at residue 13 from the TCRdb one, which belongs to a much larger clone; a read error is likely, and the protein shown is this translation. The rearrangement joins TRDV2 to TRDJ2; TRDD3 matches at 12 bases. The CDR3 sequence is 17 residues long. Germline assignment: CDR1 GEAIGNYY and CDR2 EKD. The CDR3 DNA reads as TGTGCCTGTGACACGCTGGGGGATACGCGTGAGACAGTACAACTCTTCTTT. This codes for CACDTLGDTRETVQLFF.

This clone turned up a few times. For this DNA, TCRdb reports the protein of a much larger clone, which diverges at residue 10, most likely from a read error; the protein presented here is translated directly from the DNA. The J gene is TRDJ3, the V gene TRDV2; a weak D match, TRDD3 (6 bases). The CDR3 has 18 amino acids. CDR1 is GEAIGNYY and CDR2 is EKD in the germline V gene. V was trimmed by 2 bases and J by 2 bases, leaving 15 bases between them. The CDR3 sequence: CACDRLGIGPWDTRQMFF. The CDR3 DNA follows: TGTGCCTGTGACAGGCTGGGGATCGGCCCCTGGGACACCCGACAGATGTTTTTC.

The chain is built from TRDV1 and TRDJ1, with TRDD2 identical over 9 bases. Germline CDR1 reads TSWWSYY; CDR2 reads QGS. There are 21 residues in the CDR3. V was clipped by 4 bases and J by 2 bases; unmatched bases: 23. The CDR3 nucleotides are TGTGCTCTTGGGGTCCTAGGCCTTCCTACGTACGGGGTTAAGGATACCGATAAACTCATCTTT. Its translation: CALGVLGLPTYGVKDTDKLIF.